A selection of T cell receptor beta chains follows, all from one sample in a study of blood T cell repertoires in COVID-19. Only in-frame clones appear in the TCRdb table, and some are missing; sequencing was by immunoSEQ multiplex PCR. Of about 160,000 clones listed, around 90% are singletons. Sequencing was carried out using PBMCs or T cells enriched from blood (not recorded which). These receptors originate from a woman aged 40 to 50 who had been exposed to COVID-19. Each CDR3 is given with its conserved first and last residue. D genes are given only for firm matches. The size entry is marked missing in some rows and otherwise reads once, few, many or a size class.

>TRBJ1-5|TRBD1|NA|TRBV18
CASSPSDRVGLQPQHF
TGTGCCAGCTCACCGAGCGACAGGGTGGGTTTGCAGCCCCAGCATTTT
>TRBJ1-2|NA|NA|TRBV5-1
CASSTGTVDFYGYTF
TGCGCCAGCAGCACCGGGACTGTGGACTTCTATGGCTACACCTTC
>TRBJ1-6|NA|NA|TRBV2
CASSEGQAGNSPLHF
TGTGCCAGCAGTGAAGGACAGGCTGGGAATTCACCCCTCCACTTT
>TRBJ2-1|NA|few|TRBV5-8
CASSLGTSEQFF
TGTGCCAGCAGCCTAGGGACTTCTGAGCAGTTCTTC
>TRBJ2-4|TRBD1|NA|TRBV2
CASSGTGAKNIQYF
TGTGCCAGCAGTGGGACAGGGGCCAAAAACATTCAGTACTTC
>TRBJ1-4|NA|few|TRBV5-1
CASSPTVRGTNEKLFF
TGCGCCAGCAGCCCGACAGTCCGTGGAACTAATGAAAAACTGTTTTTT
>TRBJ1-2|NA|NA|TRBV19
CASTRQESYGYTF
TGTGCCAGTACCCGACAGGAATCCTATGGCTACACCTTC
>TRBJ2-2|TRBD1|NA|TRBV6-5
CASSGQVDGELFF
TGTGCCAGTTCCGGACAGGTAGACGGGGAGCTGTTTTTT
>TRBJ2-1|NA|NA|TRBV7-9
CASSSPQGSLRGSEQFF
TGTGCCAGCAGCTCACCGCAGGGCAGCTTAAGAGGTAGTGAGCAGTTCTTC
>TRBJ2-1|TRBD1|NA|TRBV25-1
CASSDSSTGVGNEQFF
TGTGCCAGCAGTGATTCCTCGACAGGGGTGGGCAATGAGCAGTTCTTC
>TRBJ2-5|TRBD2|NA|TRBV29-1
CSVTAGGRRETQYF
TGCAGCGTTACAGCGGGAGGCCGGAGAGAGACCCAGTACTTC
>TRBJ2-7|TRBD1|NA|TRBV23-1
CARWSSAGQGAYEQYF
TGCGCCAGGTGGTCCTCTGCGGGACAGGGGGCCTACGAGCAGTACTTC
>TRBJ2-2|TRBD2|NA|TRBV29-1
CSVARTSGINTGELFF
TGCAGCGTTGCCCGGACTAGCGGGATTAACACCGGGGAGCTGTTTTTT
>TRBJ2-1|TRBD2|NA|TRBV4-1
CASSQPRGGSEGNEQFF
TGCGCCAGCAGCCAGCCCCGAGGCGGGAGCGAAGGAAATGAGCAGTTCTTC
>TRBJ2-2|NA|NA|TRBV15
CATSRDSMTGELFF
TGTGCCACCAGCAGAGATTCTATGACCGGGGAGCTGTTTTTT
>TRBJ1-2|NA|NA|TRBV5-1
CASSLERWGGYTF
TGCGCCAGCAGCTTGGAGCGGTGGGGAGGCTACACCTTC
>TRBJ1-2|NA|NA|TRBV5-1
CASSLDAAQRVGYTF
TGCGCCAGCAGCTTGGATGCGGCTCAGCGGGTCGGCTACACCTTC
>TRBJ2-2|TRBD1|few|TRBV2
CASSDGTGVNTGELFF
TGTGCCAGCAGTGATGGGACAGGCGTTAACACCGGGGAGCTGTTTTTT
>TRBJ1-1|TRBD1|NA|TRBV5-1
CASSLRESQGGTEAFF
TGCGCCAGCAGCTTGCGGGAGTCCCAGGGGGGCACTGAAGCTTTCTTT
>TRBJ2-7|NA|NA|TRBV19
CASSASREQYF
TGTGCCAGTAGTGCATCGCGCGAGCAGTACTTC
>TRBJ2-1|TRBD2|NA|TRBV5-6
CASSYGTNYNEQFF
TGTGCCAGCAGCTACGGGACTAACTACAATGAGCAGTTCTTC
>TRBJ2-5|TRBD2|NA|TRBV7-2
CASSPGGGQETQYF
TGTGCCAGCAGCCCCGGGGGGGGTCAAGAGACCCAGTACTTC
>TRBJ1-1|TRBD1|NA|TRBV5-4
CASSRDRGNTEAFF
TGTGCCAGCAGCAGGGACAGGGGGAACACTGAAGCTTTCTTT
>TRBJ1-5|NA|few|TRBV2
CASSLTGLPNIPQHF
TGTGCCAGCAGTCTAACAGGGCTTCCGAATATACCCCAGCATTTT
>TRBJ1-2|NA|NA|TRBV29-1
CSVGGGVPPNYGYTF
TGCAGCGTTGGCGGGGGCGTTCCCCCTAACTATGGCTACACCTTC
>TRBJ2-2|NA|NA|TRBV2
CASSGQYTGELFF
TGTGCCAGCAGCGGACAGTACACCGGGGAGCTGTTTTTT
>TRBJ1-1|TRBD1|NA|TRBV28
CASSFTTGPRGLNTEAFF
TGTGCCAGCAGTTTTACGACCGGGCCTAGGGGGCTGAACACTGAAGCTTTCTTT
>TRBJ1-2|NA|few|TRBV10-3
CAISESVGRGYGYTF
TGTGCCATCAGTGAGTCTGTGGGAAGGGGCTATGGCTACACCTTC
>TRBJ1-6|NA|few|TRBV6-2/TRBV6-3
CASSLVSYNSPLHF
TGTGCCAGCAGTTTGGTCAGCTATAATTCACCCCTCCACTTT
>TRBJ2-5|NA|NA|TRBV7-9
CASSLAGALGETQYF
TGTGCCAGCAGCTTAGCAGGGGCCCTGGGAGAGACCCAGTACTTC
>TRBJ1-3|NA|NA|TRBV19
CASTPSTPQRHSGNTIYF
TGTGCCAGTACCCCGTCGACCCCACAGCGGCACTCTGGAAACACCATATATTTT
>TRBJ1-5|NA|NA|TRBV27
CASSLGLGSTQPQHF
TGTGCCAGCAGTTTAGGGCTTGGGAGTACTCAGCCCCAGCATTTT
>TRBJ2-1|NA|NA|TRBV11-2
CASSFISDAHQFF
TGTGCCAGCAGCTTTATTAGCGACGCTCACCAGTTCTTC
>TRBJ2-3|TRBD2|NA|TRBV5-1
CASSWGLAGDTQYF
TGCGCCAGCAGCTGGGGACTAGCGGGAGATACGCAGTATTTT
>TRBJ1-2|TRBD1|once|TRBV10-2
CASSDYPGRGLRVDYGYTF
TGCGCCAGCAGTGACTACCCCGGCAGGGGGCTGAGAGTAGACTATGGCTACACCTTC
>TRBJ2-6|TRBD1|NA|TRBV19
CASSRSTGAVSGANVLTF
TGTGCCAGTAGTAGGTCCACAGGGGCCGTGTCTGGGGCCAACGTCCTGACTTTC
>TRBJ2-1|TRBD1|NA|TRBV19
CASSIVKGANEQFF
TGTGCCAGTAGTATTGTAAAGGGGGCCAATGAGCAGTTCTTC
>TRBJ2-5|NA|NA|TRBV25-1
CASSESAGGGETQYF
TGTGCCAGCAGTGAATCGGCAGGGGGAGGAGAGACCCAGTACTTC
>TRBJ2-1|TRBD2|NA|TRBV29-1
CSVGGVSEQFF
TGCAGCGTCGGGGGGGTTTCGGAGCAGTTCTTC
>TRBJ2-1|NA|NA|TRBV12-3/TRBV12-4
CASSLTGNEQFF
TGTGCCAGCAGTTTAACTGGCAATGAGCAGTTCTTC